This TCR beta chain was sequenced in a study of naive and memory T cell subsets. Study-wide points: A few larger clonotypes appeared in naive repertoires, especially CD8, possibly memory cells re-expressing CD45RA.

Regarding this clonotype: Its antigen is unidentified.

The CDR3 runs to 13 residues. Trimming removed 4 bases at V and 10 bases at J, with 14 bases between. Germline V CDR1 and CDR2: SEHNR, FQNEAQ (reference sequence). Cells stained for CD3, CD4, CD8, CD45RA, CD27 and viability were sorted into four CD45RA/CD27 subsets. The beta constant-region primer was an equimolar mix of two oligonucleotides covering TRBC1 and TRBC2. Ligated cDNA was amplified by four rounds of PCR with nested alpha and beta constant-region primers and SP2. TCRdb recomputed calls from the UMI-ligation and nested PCR reads with MiXCR, one row per CDR3 protein. The table records roughly 100,000 distinct CDR3 sequences, about 15% of them present only once.

Sample: naive CD8+ T cells from blood. The source of this sequence is a human donor in good health. The genes are TRBV7-9 and TRBJ2-1; no firm D call. The CDR3 nucleotides are TGTGCCAGCAGCTATGTTAACGAGTACGAGCAGTTCTTC. Translation: CASSYVNEYEQFF. Supplemented by reference TRBV7-9 and TRBJ2-1, the full variable domain reads DTGVSQNPRHKITKRGQNVTFRCDPISEHNRLYWYRQTLGQGPEFLTYFQNEAQLEKSRLLSDRFSAERPKGSFSTLEIQRTEQGDSAMYLCASSYVNEYEQFFGPGTRLTVL.